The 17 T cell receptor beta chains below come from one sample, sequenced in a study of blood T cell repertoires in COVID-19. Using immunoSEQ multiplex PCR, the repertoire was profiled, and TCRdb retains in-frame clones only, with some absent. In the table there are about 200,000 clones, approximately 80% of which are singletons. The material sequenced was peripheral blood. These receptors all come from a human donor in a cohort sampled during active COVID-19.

CDR3 region: CSVPIVGGYTF. DNA of the CDR3: TGCAGCGTCCCGATAGTCGGTGGCTACACCTTC. The V call is TRBV29-1, the J call TRBJ1-2, with D unresolved. Germline CDR1 reads SQVTM; CDR2 reads ANQGSEA. V lost 6 bases and J 7 bases, leaving 12 bases between the germline ends. The CDR3 is 11 residues long.

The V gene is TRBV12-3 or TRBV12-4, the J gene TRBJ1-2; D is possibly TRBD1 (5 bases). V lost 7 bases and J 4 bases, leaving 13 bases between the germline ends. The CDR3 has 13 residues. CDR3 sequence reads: CASNLGGSYGYTF. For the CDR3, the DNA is TGTGCCAGCAATCTCGGGGGAAGCTATGGCTACACCTTC.

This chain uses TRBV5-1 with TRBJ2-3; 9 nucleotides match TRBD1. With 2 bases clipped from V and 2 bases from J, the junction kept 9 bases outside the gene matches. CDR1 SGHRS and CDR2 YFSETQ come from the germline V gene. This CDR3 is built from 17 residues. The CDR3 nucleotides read TGCGCCAGCAGCTTACAGGGGGCGGCTACCCCCACAGATACGCAGTATTTT. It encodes CASSLQGAATPTDTQYF.

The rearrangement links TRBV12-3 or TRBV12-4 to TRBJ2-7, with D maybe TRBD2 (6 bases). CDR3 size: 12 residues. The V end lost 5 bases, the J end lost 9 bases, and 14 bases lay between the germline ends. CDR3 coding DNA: TGTGCCAGCAGTCTGGGGACTTCCCGGCAGTACTTC. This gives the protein CASSLGTSRQYF.

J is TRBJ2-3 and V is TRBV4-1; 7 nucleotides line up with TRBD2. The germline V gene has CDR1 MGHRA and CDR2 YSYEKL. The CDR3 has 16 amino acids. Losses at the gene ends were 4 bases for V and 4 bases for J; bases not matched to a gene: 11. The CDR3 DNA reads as TGCGCCAGCAGCCCCACCCCGGGACTACCTCCAGATACGCAGTATTTT. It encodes CASSPTPGLPPDTQYF.

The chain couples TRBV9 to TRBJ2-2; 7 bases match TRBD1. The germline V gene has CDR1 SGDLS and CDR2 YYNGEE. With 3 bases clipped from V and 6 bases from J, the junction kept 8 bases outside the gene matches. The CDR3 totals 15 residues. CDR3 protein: CASSATPQGAGELFF. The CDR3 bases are TGTGCCAGCAGCGCTACTCCTCAGGGGGCCGGGGAGCTGTTTTTT.

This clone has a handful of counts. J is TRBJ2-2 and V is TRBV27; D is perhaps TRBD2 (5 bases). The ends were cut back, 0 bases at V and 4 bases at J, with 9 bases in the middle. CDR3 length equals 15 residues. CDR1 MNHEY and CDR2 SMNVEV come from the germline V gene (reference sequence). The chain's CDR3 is CASSLSRLPTGELFF. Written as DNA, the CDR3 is TGTGCCAGCAGTTTATCCCGACTACCCACCGGGGAGCTGTTTTTT.

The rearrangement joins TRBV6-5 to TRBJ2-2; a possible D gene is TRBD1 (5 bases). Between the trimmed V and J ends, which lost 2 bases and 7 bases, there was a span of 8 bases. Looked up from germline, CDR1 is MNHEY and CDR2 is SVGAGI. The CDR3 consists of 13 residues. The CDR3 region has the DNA TGTGCCAGCAGTTACACCAGGGTCGGGGAGCTGTTTTTT. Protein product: CASSYTRVGELFF.

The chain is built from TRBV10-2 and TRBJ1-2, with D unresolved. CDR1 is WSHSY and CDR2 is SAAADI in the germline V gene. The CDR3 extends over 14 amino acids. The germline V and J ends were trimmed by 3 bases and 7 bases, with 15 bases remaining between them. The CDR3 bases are TGCGCCAGCAGTGAATATAAAGGAGCTGGTGGCTACACCTTC. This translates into CASSEYKGAGGYTF.

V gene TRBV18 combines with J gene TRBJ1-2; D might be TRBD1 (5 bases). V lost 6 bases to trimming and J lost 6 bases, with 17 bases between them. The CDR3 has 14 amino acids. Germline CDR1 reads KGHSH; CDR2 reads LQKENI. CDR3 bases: TGTGCCAGCTCTAAAAACCCCAGGGCGGATGGCTACACCTTC. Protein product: CASSKNPRADGYTF.

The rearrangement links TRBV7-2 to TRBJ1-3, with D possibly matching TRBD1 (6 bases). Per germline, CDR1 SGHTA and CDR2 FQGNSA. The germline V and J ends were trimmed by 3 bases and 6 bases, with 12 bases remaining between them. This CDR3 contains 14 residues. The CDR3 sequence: CASSLNRAENTIYF. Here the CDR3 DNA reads TGTGCCAGCAGCTTGAACAGGGCGGAAAACACCATATATTTT.

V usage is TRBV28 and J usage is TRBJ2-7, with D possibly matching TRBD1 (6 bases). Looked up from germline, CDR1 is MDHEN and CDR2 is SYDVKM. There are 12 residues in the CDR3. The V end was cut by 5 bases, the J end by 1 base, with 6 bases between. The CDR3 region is CASSTGSYEQYF. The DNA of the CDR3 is TGTGCCAGCAGTACAGGGTCCTACGAGCAGTACTTC.

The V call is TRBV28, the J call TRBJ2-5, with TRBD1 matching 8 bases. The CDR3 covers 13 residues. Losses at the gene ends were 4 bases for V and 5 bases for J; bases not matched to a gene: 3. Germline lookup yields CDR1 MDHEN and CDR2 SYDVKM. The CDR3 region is CASSSSGGETQYF. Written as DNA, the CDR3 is TGTGCCAGCAGTTCCTCAGGGGGCGAGACCCAGTACTTC.

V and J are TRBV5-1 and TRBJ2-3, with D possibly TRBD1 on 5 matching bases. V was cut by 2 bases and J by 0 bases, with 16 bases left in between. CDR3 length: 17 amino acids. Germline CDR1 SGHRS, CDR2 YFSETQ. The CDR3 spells CASSLLSQVTSTDTQYF. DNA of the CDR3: TGCGCCAGCAGCTTACTCTCACAGGTCACTAGCACAGATACGCAGTATTTT.

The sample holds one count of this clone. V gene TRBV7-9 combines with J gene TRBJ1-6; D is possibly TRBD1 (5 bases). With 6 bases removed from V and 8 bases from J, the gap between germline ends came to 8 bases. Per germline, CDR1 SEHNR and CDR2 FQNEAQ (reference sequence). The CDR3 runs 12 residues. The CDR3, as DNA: TGTGCCAGCAGTAAACAGGATTCACCCCTCCACTTT. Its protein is CASSKQDSPLHF.

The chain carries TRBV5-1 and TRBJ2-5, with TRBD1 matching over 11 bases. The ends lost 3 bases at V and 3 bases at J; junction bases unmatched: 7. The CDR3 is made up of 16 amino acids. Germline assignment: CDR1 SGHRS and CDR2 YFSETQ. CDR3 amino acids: CASSSSPGQGEETQYF. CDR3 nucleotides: TGCGCCAGCAGCTCTTCCCCGGGACAGGGGGAAGAGACCCAGTACTTC.

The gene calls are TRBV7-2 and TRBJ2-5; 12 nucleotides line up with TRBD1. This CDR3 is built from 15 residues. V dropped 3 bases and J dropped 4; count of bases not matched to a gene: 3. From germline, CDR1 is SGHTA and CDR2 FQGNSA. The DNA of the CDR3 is TGTGCCAGCAGCTTGGGACAGGGGGCTTCAGAGACCCAGTACTTC. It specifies CASSLGQGASETQYF. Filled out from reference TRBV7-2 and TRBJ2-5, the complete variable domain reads GAGVSQSPSNKVTEKGKDVELRCDPISGHTALYWYRQSLGQGLEFLIYFQGNSAPDKSGLPSDRFSAERTGGSVSTLTIQRTQQEDSAVYLCASSLGQGASETQYFGPGTRLLVL.